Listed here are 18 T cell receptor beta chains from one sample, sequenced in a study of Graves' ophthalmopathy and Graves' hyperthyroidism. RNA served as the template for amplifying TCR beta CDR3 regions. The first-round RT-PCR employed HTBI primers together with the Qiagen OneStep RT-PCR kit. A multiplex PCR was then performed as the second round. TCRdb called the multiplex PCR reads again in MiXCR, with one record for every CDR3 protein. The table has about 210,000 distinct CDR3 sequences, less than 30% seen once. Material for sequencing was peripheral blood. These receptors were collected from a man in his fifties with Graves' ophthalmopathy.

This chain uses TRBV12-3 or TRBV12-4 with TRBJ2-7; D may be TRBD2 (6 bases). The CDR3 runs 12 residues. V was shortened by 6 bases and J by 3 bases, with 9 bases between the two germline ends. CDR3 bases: TGTGCCAGCAGAGGGACTCTCTACGAGCAGTACTTC. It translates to CASRGTLYEQYF.

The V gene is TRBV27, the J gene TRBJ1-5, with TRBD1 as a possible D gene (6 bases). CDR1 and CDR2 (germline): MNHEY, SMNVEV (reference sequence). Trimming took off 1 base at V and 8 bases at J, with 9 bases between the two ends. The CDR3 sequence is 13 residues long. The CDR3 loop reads CASSLFGGEPQHF. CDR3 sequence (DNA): TGTGCCAGCAGTTTATTCGGGGGCGAGCCCCAGCATTTT.

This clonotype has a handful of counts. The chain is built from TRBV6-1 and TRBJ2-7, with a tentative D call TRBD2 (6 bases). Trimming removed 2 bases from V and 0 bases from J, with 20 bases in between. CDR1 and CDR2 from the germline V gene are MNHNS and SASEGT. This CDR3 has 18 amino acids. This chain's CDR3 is CASSELAAVGALSYEQYF. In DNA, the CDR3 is TGTGCCAGCAGTGAATTAGCGGCAGTTGGAGCCCTCTCCTACGAGCAGTACTTC.

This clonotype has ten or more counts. CDR3 sequence: CASSLRPKETQYF. The CDR3 DNA sequence: TGTGCCAGCAGCTTAAGACCAAAAGAGACCCAGTACTTC. The gene calls are TRBV7-2 and TRBJ2-5; D gene uncertain. Germline CDR1 reads SGHTA; CDR2 reads FQGNSA. This CDR3 has 13 residues. Trimming removed 2 bases from V and 3 bases from J, with 7 bases in between.

CDR3 in DNA: TGTGCCAGTCGGCGGGACAGGGTGTTGGACGAGCAGTACTTC. It encodes CASRRDRVLDEQYF. The chain couples TRBV6-2 or TRBV6-3 to TRBJ2-7, with 9 bases matching TRBD1. The V and J ends lost 9 bases and 5 bases, in that order; junction bases with no gene match: 11. The CDR3 is made up of 14 amino acids. Germline CDR1 is MNHEY and CDR2 is SVGEGT.

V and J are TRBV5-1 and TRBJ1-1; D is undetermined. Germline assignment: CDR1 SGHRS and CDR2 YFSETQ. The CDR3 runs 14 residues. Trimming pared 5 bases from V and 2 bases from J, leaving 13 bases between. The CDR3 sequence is CASRDGGGNTEAFF. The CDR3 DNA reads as TGCGCCAGCAGGGATGGCGGAGGTAACACTGAAGCTTTCTTT.

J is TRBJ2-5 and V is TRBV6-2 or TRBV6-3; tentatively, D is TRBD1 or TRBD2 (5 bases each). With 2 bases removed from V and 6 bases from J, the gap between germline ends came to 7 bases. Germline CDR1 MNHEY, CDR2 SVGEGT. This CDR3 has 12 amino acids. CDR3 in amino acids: CASSYRGQTQYF. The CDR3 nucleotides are TGTGCCAGCAGTTACAGGGGACAGACCCAGTACTTC.

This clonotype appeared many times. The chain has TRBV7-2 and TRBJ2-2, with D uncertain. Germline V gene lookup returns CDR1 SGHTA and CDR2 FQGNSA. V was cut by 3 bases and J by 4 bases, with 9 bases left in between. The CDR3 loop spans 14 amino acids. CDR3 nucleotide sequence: TGTGCCAGCAGCTTTCAGACGGGCACCGGGGAGCTGTTTTTT. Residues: CASSFQTGTGELFF.

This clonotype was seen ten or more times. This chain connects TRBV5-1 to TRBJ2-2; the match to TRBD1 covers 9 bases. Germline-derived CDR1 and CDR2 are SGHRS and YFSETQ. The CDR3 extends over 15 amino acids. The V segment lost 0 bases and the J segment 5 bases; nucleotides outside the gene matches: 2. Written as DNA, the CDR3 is TGCGCCAGCAGCTTGGAAGGACAGGGGACCGGGGAGCTGTTTTTT. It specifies CASSLEGQGTGELFF. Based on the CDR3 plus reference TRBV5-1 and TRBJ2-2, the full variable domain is KAGVTQTPRYLIKTRGQQVTLSCSPISGHRSVSWYQQTPGQGLQFLFEYFSETQRNKGNFPGRFSGRQFSNSRSEMNVSTLELGDSALYLCASSLEGQGTGELFFGEGSRLTVL.

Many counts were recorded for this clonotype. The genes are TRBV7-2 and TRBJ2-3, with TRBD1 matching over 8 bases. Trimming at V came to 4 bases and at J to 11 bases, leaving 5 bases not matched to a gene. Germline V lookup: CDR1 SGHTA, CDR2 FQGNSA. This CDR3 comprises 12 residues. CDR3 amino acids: CASSSSGGLQYF. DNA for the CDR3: TGTGCCAGCAGCTCGTCAGGGGGCTTGCAGTATTTT.

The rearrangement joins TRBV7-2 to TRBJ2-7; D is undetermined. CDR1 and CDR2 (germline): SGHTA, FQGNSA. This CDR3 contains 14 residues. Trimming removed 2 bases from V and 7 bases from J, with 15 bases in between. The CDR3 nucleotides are TGTGCCAGCAGCTTACAGCCCGACCGTTCGGAGCAGTACTTC. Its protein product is CASSLQPDRSEQYF.

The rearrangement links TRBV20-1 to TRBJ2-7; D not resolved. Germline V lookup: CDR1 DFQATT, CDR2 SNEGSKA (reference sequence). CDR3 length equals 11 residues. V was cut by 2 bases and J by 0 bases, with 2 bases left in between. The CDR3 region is CSARISYEQYF. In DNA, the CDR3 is TGCAGTGCTAGAATCTCCTACGAGCAGTACTTC.

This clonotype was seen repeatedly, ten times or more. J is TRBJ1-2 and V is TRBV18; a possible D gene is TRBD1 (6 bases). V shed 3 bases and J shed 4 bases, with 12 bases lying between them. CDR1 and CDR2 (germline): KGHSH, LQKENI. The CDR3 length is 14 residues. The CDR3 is CASSPAGGGYGYTF. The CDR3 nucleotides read TGTGCCAGCTCACCTGCGGGGGGCGGCTATGGCTACACCTTC.

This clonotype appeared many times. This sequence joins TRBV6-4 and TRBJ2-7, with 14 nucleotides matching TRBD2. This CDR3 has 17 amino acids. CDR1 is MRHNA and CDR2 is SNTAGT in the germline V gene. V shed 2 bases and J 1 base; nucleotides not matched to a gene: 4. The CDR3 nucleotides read TGTGCCAGCAGTGACCGGACTAGCGGGAGGCCATCCTACGAGCAGTACTTC. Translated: CASSDRTSGRPSYEQYF.

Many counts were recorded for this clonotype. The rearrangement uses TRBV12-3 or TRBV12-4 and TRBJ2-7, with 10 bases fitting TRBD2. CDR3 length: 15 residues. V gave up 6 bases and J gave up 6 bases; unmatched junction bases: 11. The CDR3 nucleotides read TGTGCCAGCAGCACTACCGGGACTAGCGCAGGCGAGCAGTACTTC. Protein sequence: CASSTTGTSAGEQYF.

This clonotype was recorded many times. The CDR3 region has the DNA TGTGCCACCTCCCCCATCGATGAAGCTTTCTTT. This encodes CATSPIDEAFF. V and J are TRBV6-1 and TRBJ1-1; D not certain. The CDR3 has 11 amino acids. Germline assignment: CDR1 MNHNS and CDR2 SASEGT. Trimming left V 10 bases short and J 7 bases short, with 13 bases between.

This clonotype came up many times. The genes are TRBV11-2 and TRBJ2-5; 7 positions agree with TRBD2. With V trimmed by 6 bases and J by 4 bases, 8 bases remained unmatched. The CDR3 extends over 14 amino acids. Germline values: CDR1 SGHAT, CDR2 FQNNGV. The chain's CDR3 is CASRRPAGSETQYF. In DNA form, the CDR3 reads TGTGCCAGCAGGAGGCCAGCGGGATCAGAGACCCAGTACTTC.

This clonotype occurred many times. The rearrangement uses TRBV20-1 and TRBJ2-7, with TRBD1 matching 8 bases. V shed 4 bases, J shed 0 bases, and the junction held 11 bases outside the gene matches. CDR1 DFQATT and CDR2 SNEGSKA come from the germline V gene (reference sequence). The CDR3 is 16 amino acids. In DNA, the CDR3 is TGCAGTGCTACGAAACGGGACAGGCCGAGCTCCTACGAGCAGTACTTC. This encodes CSATKRDRPSSYEQYF.